The rows below give T cell receptor beta chains drawn from one sample of a study of chronic HIV infection and antiretroviral therapy. One entry per CDR3 protein, called by TCRdb with MiXCR from the 5' RACE reads. This table holds 45,000 to 55,000 distinct CDR3 sequences, 19% found once. Sequenced: peripheral blood. These receptors all come from an adult who had HIV and had not received antiretroviral therapy, or was an uninfected healthy control (not recorded which). CDR3s leave out the opening cysteine and the closing phenylalanine or tryptophan.

V	J	CDR3
TRBV19	TRBJ2-6	ATRPPHGPGSGANVLT
TRBV12-5	TRBJ2-2	ASGLVVGADTGELF
TRBV20-1	TRBJ1-5	SASTGYNQPQH
TRBV10-3	TRBJ2-3	AISERRDREKY
TRBV12-3/TRBV12-4	TRBJ1-2	ASSGRTGKIDT
TRBV29-1	TRBJ1-1	SVAGNRGREAF
TRBV2	TRBJ2-7	ASSTGLAGEQY
TRBV28	TRBJ2-7	ASRGGGSFYEQY
TRBV5-1	TRBJ1-1	ASSLGGTGGNTEAF
TRBV27	TRBJ1-2	ASSLRTGGSYGYT
TRBV5-1	TRBJ2-3	ASSLLRSRTDTQY
TRBV10-3	TRBJ2-4	AISEGLAKNIQY
TRBV10-3	TRBJ2-3	AISDSGRPTDTQY
TRBV20-1	TRBJ2-7	SAPRGNEQY
TRBV5-4	TRBJ2-7	ASSARQDTYEQY
TRBV18	TRBJ2-7	ASSGTSGSYEQY
TRBV7-6	TRBJ1-6	ASSPRTEDNSPLH
TRBV3-1	TRBJ2-4	ASSQNRINIQY
TRBV28	TRBJ2-1	ASSLDRGLSNEQF
TRBV5-1	TRBJ1-2	ASSPDPGTGSGYT
TRBV27	TRBJ2-1	ASSFRASSGGYNEQF
TRBV5-4	TRBJ2-3	ASSFGLAGKDTQY
TRBV28	TRBJ1-1	ASSFHFRGRTEAF
TRBV28	TRBJ2-7	ASSSNGNLEQY
TRBV28	TRBJ2-4	ASSTSNIQY
TRBV5-4	TRBJ2-1	ASSLSSGRGHNEQF
TRBV5-1	TRBJ1-2	ASSSGGRGYT
TRBV28	TRBJ2-7	ARGVGPRGGTYEQY
TRBV28	TRBJ1-1	ASSLIQGASYTEAF
TRBV20-1	TRBJ2-7	SARAGPSEQY
TRBV5-1	TRBJ2-3	ASSLVAGSTDTQY
TRBV28	TRBJ2-7	ASSSLGLAA
TRBV20-1	TRBJ2-1	SAPGTSSYNEQF
TRBV10-3	TRBJ2-2	AISYTGNGELF
TRBV20-1	TRBJ1-1	SARSRGIWSTEAF
TRBV3-1	TRBJ2-3	ASSQSGLAIPSTDTQY
TRBV14	TRBJ1-1	ASSQDWGARTEAF
TRBV7-3	TRBJ2-3	ASSLTEQVTQY
TRBV25-1	TRBJ2-7	ASRAWAEQY
TRBV7-9	TRBJ2-1	ASSLWGVGNEQF
TRBV29-1	TRBJ2-1	SVKDRGHWNEQF
TRBV5-1	TRBJ2-6	ASSLASGTGANVLT